Shown below are 7 T cell receptor beta chains from a single sample sequenced in a study of molecular identifiers for immune sequencing clone quantification. TCRdb re-called the PCR reads through MiXCR, storing one row per CDR3 protein. The data show 490,000 or so distinct CDR3 sequences, roughly 24% seen once. Specimen: naive CD8+ T cells from blood, with Jurkat cell RNA spiked in. Subset meaning: FACS-sorted CD8+CD4-CCR7+CD45RA+ naive T cells. The receptors originated from a human donor in good health. Some libraries in this study had Jurkat cell RNA spiked in.

This clonotype was counted once. One end of the junction is discordant with germline, which a read error may explain. The V and J genes are TRBV6-5 and TRBJ1-5; D may be TRBD1 (6 bases). There are 12 residues in the CDR3. Germline CDR1 MNHEY, CDR2 SVGAGI. CDR3: CASSQQGGPRHF. The CDR3, as DNA: TGTGCCAGCAGTCAACAGGGAGGGCCCCGGCATTTT.

V gene TRBV27 combines with J gene TRBJ2-4, with 9 nucleotides matching TRBD1. The germline V gene has CDR1 MNHEY and CDR2 SMNVEV (reference sequence). V trimming: 0 bases; J trimming: 2 bases; junction bases outside the gene matches: 5. The CDR3 is 17 amino acids. The CDR3 DNA is TGTGCCAGCAGTTTATCCGGACAGGGGTTTACCAAAAACATTCAGTACTTC. It translates to CASSLSGQGFTKNIQYF.

CDR3 nucleotide sequence: TGCGCCAGCAGCCAAGAGGTTGGGCAGGTAACTGAAGCTTTCTTT. It specifies CASSQEVGQVTEAFF. The J gene is TRBJ1-1, the V gene TRBV4-3; D is undetermined. The germline gives CDR1 LGHNA, CDR2 YSLEER. This CDR3 region has 15 residues. Trimming removed 0 bases at V and 5 bases at J, with 13 bases between.

This clonotype appeared a few times. The chain uses TRBV12-3 or TRBV12-4 and TRBJ2-7; 12 nucleotides match TRBD1. The CDR3 loop spans 15 amino acids. V gave up 3 bases and J gave up 7 bases; unmatched junction bases: 7. Written as DNA, the CDR3 is TGTGCCAGCAGTTTTGGGACAGGGGGCGGGAGGGAGCAGTACTTC. Translated: CASSFGTGGGREQYF.

This clonotype has a single count. Possible read error: a much larger clone is one base away. V gene TRBV4-3 combines with J gene TRBJ2-7; perhaps TRBD1 as D (6 bases). The germline CDR1 and CDR2 sequences are LGHNA and YSLEER. The CDR3 extends over 16 amino acids. The DNA of the CDR3 is TGCGCCAGCAGCCAAGATTTGGTATGGCAGGGGTACGGGCAGTACTTC. Its protein product is CASSQDLVWQGYGQYF.

This chain links TRBV27 with TRBJ2-7, with D perhaps TRBD2 (6 bases). In germline, CDR1 is MNHEY, CDR2 SMNVEV (reference sequence). CDR3 length: 14 amino acids. Trimming removed 0 bases from V and 6 bases from J, with 12 bases in between. Here the CDR3 DNA reads TGTGCCAGCAGTTTATCGCTCGGGAGAGGCGAGCAGTACTTC. Translated: CASSLSLGRGEQYF.

About this clonotype itself: A read error may explain this, as a much larger clone is one base away. The CDR3, as DNA: TGTGTCAGCAAGTTGAACACTGAAGCTTTCTTT. Amino acid sequence: CVSKLNTEAFF. The V gene is TRBV6-2 or TRBV6-3, the J gene TRBJ1-1; D not certain. The CDR3 loop spans 11 amino acids. Germline V gene sequence: CDR1 MNHEY, CDR2 SVGEGT.